The 12 T cell receptor beta chains below come from one sample, sequenced in a study of T-cell reconstitution after alpha-beta-depleted transplantation in children. Using unique molecular identifiers, the investigators prepared the TCRbeta library. TCRdb itself ran the PCR reads through MiXCR, one entry per CDR3 protein. The table records approximately 270,000 distinct CDR3 sequences, approximately 24% of them present only once. The source material was PBMCs, mostly from graft donor cells, sampled 360 days after TCRalphabeta/CD19-depleted stem cell transplant. Receptor source: a female patient aged 2 to 10 who had a stem cell transplant for congenital amegakaryocytic thrombocytopenia, so the T cells may come from the graft donor.

This clonotype was found a few times. The chain recombines TRBV27 with TRBJ2-7; D gene ambiguous. V was trimmed by 7 bases and J by 0 bases, leaving 10 bases between them. This CDR3 spans 13 amino acids. Germline loops: CDR1 MNHEY, CDR2 SMNVEV (reference sequence). CDR3 nucleotides: TGTGCCAGCACTACTTACAGCTCCTACGAGCAGTACTTC. Its protein product is CASTTYSSYEQYF.

The chain combines TRBV24-1 with TRBJ1-5, with D possibly matching TRBD1 (5 bases). Germline values: CDR1 KGHDR, CDR2 SFDVKD. Trimming removed 4 bases from V and 0 bases from J, with 12 bases in between. The CDR3 has 16 amino acids. Here the CDR3 reads CATSEPGTPSNQPQHF. DNA of the CDR3: TGTGCCACCAGTGAGCCCGGGACCCCTAGCAATCAGCCCCAGCATTTT.

This clonotype came up many times. The CDR3 spells CASSPRDRAQPQHF. In DNA, the CDR3 is TGTGCCAGCAGTCCCCGGGACAGGGCACAGCCCCAGCATTTT. This chain uses TRBV12-3 or TRBV12-4 with TRBJ1-5; 9 bases match TRBD1. The CDR3 is 14 amino acids. Losses at the gene ends were 5 bases for V and 7 bases for J; bases not matched to a gene: 6.

This rearrangement joins TRBV21-1 to TRBJ1-2; the D call of TRBD1 is as the table states it, not checked on the DNA. TRBV21-1 is described as a pseudogene. The CDR3 has 16 residues. The CDR3, as DNA: TGTGCCAGCAGCAGAACAGGCCGGGACAGGGGATCTGGCTACACCTTC. This codes for CASSRTGRDRGSGYTF.

The chain combines TRBV12-5 with TRBJ2-2, with D perhaps matching TRBD2 (6 bases). Germline CDR1 and CDR2: LGHNT and FRNRAP. The CDR3 is 15 amino acids. V gave up 5 bases and J gave up 5 bases, with 15 bases separating them. CDR3 nucleotide sequence: TGTGCTAGTGGTATGGGACTCGGCCGAACCGGGGAGCTGTTTTTT. It translates to CASGMGLGRTGELFF.

J is TRBJ1-1 and V is TRBV28; the D gene is possibly TRBD1 (5 bases). V lost 4 bases to trimming and J lost 4 bases, with 16 bases between them. Germline lookup yields CDR1 MDHEN and CDR2 SYDVKM. CDR3 length: 15 amino acids. The chain's CDR3 is CASSSFQPGLTEAFF. In nucleotides, the CDR3 is TGTGCCAGCAGTTCTTTCCAGCCAGGGCTCACTGAAGCTTTCTTT.

The rearrangement links TRBV5-4 to TRBJ2-1; D perhaps matches TRBD2 (5 bases). The germline V gene encodes CDR1 SGHNT and CDR2 YYREEE (reference sequence). With 6 bases removed from V and 10 bases from J, the gap between germline ends came to 14 bases. The CDR3 is 12 residues long. The CDR3 here is CASIFYPGEQFF. The DNA of the CDR3 is TGTGCCAGCATCTTCTACCCGGGGGAGCAGTTCTTC.

CDR3 nucleotide sequence: TGTGCCAGCAGCTTGGAGCGGAACTACGAGCAGTACTTC. Protein: CASSLERNYEQYF. The J gene is TRBJ2-7, the V gene TRBV7-2; possible D gene TRBD2, 5 bases. The CDR3 is 13 residues long. V lost 3 bases and J 3 bases, leaving 9 bases between the germline ends. Per the germline V gene, CDR1 is SGHTA and CDR2 is FQGNSA. The whole variable domain, filled in from reference TRBV7-2 and TRBJ2-7, reads GAGVSQSPSNKVTEKGKDVELRCDPISGHTALYWYRQSLGQGLEFLIYFQGNSAPDKSGLPSDRFSAERTGGSVSTLTIQRTQQEDSAVYLCASSLERNYEQYFGPGTRLTVT.

This clonotype was detected only a few times. The chain is built from TRBV7-8 and TRBJ2-7; D ambiguous. V dropped 1 base and J dropped 4 bases, with 11 bases sitting between them. The germline gives CDR1 SGHVS, CDR2 FQNEAQ. CDR3 length: 14 amino acids. The CDR3: CASSLVVSYYEQYF. The CDR3 region has the DNA TGTGCCAGCAGCTTAGTGGTTAGCTATTACGAGCAGTACTTC.

The chain joins TRBV13 to TRBJ2-3; D not resolved. Between the trimmed V and J ends, which lost 6 bases and 2 bases, there was a span of 12 bases. The germline V gene encodes CDR1 PRHDT and CDR2 FYEKMQ (reference sequence). The CDR3 spans 14 residues. CDR3 bases: TGTGCCAGCAGGAAGCTTCTGGACACAGATACGCAGTATTTT. This codes for CASRKLLDTDTQYF.

This clonotype was picked up many times. V is TRBV6-5 and J is TRBJ2-5; unclear D gene. The CDR3 spans 14 residues. Germline loops: CDR1 MNHEY, CDR2 SVGAGI. Trimming took off 0 bases at V and 1 base at J, with 6 bases between the two ends. DNA for the CDR3: TGTGCCAGCAGTTACTCGAACAGCCAAGAGACCCAGTACTTC. Amino acid sequence: CASSYSNSQETQYF.

The chain employs TRBV5-1 and TRBJ2-1, with D unresolved. In germline, CDR1 is SGHRS, CDR2 YFSETQ. CDR3 length: 14 amino acids. Trimming took off 1 base at V and 6 bases at J, with 11 bases between the two ends. In nucleotides, the CDR3 is TGCGCCAGCAGCTTGCTGGGCTCTAGCAATGAGCAGTTCTTC. It codes for CASSLLGSSNEQFF. Full variable domain (outside the CDR3, taken from reference TRBV5-1 and TRBJ2-1): KAGVTQTPRYLIKTRGQQVTLSCSPISGHRSVSWYQQTPGQGLQFLFEYFSETQRNKGNFPGRFSGRQFSNSRSEMNVSTLELGDSALYLCASSLLGSSNEQFFGPGTRLTVL.